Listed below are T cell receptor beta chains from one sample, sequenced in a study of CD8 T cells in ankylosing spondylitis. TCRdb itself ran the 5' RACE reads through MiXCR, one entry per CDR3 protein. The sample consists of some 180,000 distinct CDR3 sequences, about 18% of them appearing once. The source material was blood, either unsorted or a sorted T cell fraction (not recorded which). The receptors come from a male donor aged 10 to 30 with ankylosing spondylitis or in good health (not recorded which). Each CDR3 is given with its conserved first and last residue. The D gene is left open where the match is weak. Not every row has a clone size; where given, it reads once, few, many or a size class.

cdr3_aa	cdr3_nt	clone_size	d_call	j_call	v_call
CASSTGGSNYNEQFF	TGTGCCAGTAGTACAGGGGGCAGTAATTACAATGAGCAGTTCTTC	few	TRBD1	TRBJ2-1	TRBV19
CASSPTTGTTGNTIYF	TGTGCCAGCTCACCGACGACCGGGACAACTGGAAACACCATATATTTT	many	.	TRBJ1-3	TRBV18
CASSVSSDTQYF	TGTGCCAGCAGCGTAAGTTCAGATACGCAGTATTTT	many	.	TRBJ2-3	TRBV9
CSVVGRQAKNIQYF	TGCAGCGTTGTTGGCAGACAAGCCAAAAACATTCAGTACTTC	.	.	TRBJ2-4	TRBV29-1
CSASGSRETQYF	TGCAGTGCTAGCGGGAGTAGAGAGACCCAGTACTTC	many	.	TRBJ2-5	TRBV20-1
CASTGRAFANTGELFF	TGTGCCAGCACGGGCAGGGCTTTCGCGAACACCGGGGAGCTGTTTTTT	many	.	TRBJ2-2	TRBV9
CASRLQGGPYEQYF	TGTGCCAGCAGATTACAGGGGGGACCCTACGAGCAGTACTTC	many	TRBD1	TRBJ2-7	TRBV7-2
CASSPFRDSNQPQHF	TGTGCCAGCAGCCCATTCCGGGACAGCAATCAGCCCCAGCATTTT	many	.	TRBJ1-5	TRBV7-8
CASSLSELAGVAYNEQFF	TGCGCCAGCAGCTTGAGCGAATTAGCGGGAGTGGCCTACAATGAGCAGTTCTTC	many	TRBD2	TRBJ2-1	TRBV5-1
CASSYTGTEYNEQFF	TGTGCCAGCAGTTACACCGGGACAGAATACAATGAGCAGTTCTTC	many	TRBD1	TRBJ2-1	TRBV6-2/TRBV6-3
CSARVGGTGRFTDTQYF	TGCAGTGCTAGAGTCGGAGGCACGGGACGGTTCACAGATACGCAGTATTTT	many	.	TRBJ2-3	TRBV20-1
CASSQEDTGGWATNEQFF	TGCGCCAGCAGCCAAGAGGATACAGGGGGCTGGGCTACCAATGAGCAGTTCTTC	many	TRBD1	TRBJ2-1	TRBV4-1
CASSLTGLNQPQHF	TGTGCCAGCAGCTTAACAGGGCTGAATCAGCCCCAGCATTTT	many	.	TRBJ1-5	TRBV7-2
CASSQDRASLYSNYGYTF	TGCGCCAGCAGCCAAGATAGGGCGTCTCTTTACTCTAACTATGGCTACACCTTC	few	.	TRBJ1-2	TRBV4-3
CASRKGQENTGELFF	TGTGCCAGCAGAAAGGGTCAGGAGAACACCGGGGAGCTGTTTTTT	.	.	TRBJ2-2	TRBV27
CATSGGGLGDTQYF	TGTGCCACCAGCGGAGGGGGCCTTGGGGATACGCAGTATTTT	many	.	TRBJ2-3	TRBV15
CSVLEGAYGYTF	TGCAGCGTTCTAGAGGGGGCCTATGGCTACACCTTC	many	TRBD1	TRBJ1-2	TRBV29-1
CSVLLAGGELFF	TGCAGCGTTTTACTAGCGGGAGGGGAGCTGTTTTTT	.	TRBD2	TRBJ2-2	TRBV29-1
CASSQSRLAGGPNEQFF	TGCGCCAGCAGTCAATCCCGACTAGCGGGAGGGCCCAATGAGCAGTTCTTC	many	TRBD2	TRBJ2-1	TRBV23-1
CASRGLANTGELFF	TGTGCCAGCAGAGGCCTAGCGAACACCGGGGAGCTGTTTTTT	many	.	TRBJ2-2	TRBV25-1